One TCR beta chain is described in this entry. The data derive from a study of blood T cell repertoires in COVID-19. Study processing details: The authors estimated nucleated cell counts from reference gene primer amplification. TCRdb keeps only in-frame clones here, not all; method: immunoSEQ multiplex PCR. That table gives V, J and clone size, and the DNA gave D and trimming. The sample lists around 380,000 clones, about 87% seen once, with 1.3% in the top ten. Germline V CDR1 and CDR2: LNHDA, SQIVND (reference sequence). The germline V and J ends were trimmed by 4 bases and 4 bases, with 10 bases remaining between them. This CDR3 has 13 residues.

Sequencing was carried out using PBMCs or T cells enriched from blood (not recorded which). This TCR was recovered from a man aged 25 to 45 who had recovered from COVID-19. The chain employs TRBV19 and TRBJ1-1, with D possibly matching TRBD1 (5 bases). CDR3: CASSNTGGTEAFF. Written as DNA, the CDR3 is TGTGCCAGTAGTAATACAGGTGGCACTGAAGCTTTCTTT.